The 5 T cell receptor beta chains reported below all come from one sample, sequenced in a study of spatial heterogeneity in lung cancer. The time point: sample taken at primary tumor resection. TCRdb re-analysed the 5' RACE reads in MiXCR, keeping a single row per CDR3 protein. The profile shows about 48,000 distinct CDR3 sequences, about 5.8% of them singletons. The source material was PBMCs, sampled at surgery. The receptors stem from a male donor with early-stage non-small cell lung cancer.

This clonotype was recorded at least ten times. The rearrangement uses TRBV5-1 and TRBJ2-5, with 9 nucleotides matching TRBD2. Losses at the gene ends were 4 bases for V and 5 bases for J; bases not matched to a gene: 6. This CDR3 region has 14 residues. The V gene's germline CDR1 is SGHRS and CDR2 YFSETQ. CDR3 in amino acids: CASSALAGDETQYF. The CDR3 DNA follows: TGCGCCAGCAGCGCTTTAGCGGGAGATGAGACCCAGTACTTC.

This clonotype was observed many times. This chain uses TRBV24-1 with TRBJ2-3; D unclear. This CDR3 comprises 14 residues. Germline CDR1 is KGHDR and CDR2 is SFDVKD. Trimming shortened V by 0 bases and J by 5 bases, and 8 bases separated the two germline ends. This CDR3 reads CATSDLGSGDTQYF. For the CDR3, the DNA is TGTGCCACCAGTGATTTGGGAAGTGGAGATACGCAGTATTTT.

This clonotype has at least ten counts. This rearrangement joins TRBV20-1 to TRBJ2-4; maybe TRBD1 (5 bases). From germline, CDR1 is DFQATT and CDR2 SNEGSKA (reference sequence). The CDR3 sequence is 14 residues long. With 5 bases removed from V and 1 base from J, the gap between germline ends came to 12 bases. The CDR3 loop is CSAGAPPAKNIQYF. For the CDR3, the DNA is TGCAGTGCTGGGGCCCCCCCGGCCAAAAACATTCAGTACTTC.

Ten or more counts support this clonotype. The rearrangement links TRBV5-1 to TRBJ2-5; TRBD1 might be the D (5 bases). Germline lookup yields CDR1 SGHRS and CDR2 YFSETQ. The V end lost 4 bases, the J end lost 5 bases, and 15 bases lay between the germline ends. CDR3 size: 14 residues. The CDR3 here is CASSATPGAETQYF. In DNA form, the CDR3 reads TGCGCCAGCAGCGCGACGCCTGGGGCGGAGACCCAGTACTTC.

The chain links TRBV6-2 or TRBV6-3 to TRBJ2-7; no clear D gene. The CDR3 spans 15 residues. Trimming cost V 5 bases and J 0 bases, with 14 bases left between them. From germline, CDR1 is MNHEY and CDR2 SVGEGT. CDR3: CASSPEKIFSYEQYF. The CDR3 nucleotides read TGTGCCAGCAGTCCTGAGAAGATCTTCTCCTACGAGCAGTACTTC.